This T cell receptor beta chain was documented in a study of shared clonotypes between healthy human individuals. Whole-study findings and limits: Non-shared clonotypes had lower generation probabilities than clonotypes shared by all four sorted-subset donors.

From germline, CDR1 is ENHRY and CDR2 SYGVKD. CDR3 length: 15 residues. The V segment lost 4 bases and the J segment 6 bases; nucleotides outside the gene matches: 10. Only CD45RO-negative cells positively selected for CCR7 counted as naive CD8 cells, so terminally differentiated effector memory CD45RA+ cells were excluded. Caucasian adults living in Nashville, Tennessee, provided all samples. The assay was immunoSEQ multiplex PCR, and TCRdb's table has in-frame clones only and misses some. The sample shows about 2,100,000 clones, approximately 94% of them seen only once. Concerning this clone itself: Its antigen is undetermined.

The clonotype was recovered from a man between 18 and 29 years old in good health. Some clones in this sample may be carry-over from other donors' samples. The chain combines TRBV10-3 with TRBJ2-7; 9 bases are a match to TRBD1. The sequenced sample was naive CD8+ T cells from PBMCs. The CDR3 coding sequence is TGTGCCATCAGTGGACCGGGACAGGGTGCAAGCGAGCAGTACTTC. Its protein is CAISGPGQGASEQYF.